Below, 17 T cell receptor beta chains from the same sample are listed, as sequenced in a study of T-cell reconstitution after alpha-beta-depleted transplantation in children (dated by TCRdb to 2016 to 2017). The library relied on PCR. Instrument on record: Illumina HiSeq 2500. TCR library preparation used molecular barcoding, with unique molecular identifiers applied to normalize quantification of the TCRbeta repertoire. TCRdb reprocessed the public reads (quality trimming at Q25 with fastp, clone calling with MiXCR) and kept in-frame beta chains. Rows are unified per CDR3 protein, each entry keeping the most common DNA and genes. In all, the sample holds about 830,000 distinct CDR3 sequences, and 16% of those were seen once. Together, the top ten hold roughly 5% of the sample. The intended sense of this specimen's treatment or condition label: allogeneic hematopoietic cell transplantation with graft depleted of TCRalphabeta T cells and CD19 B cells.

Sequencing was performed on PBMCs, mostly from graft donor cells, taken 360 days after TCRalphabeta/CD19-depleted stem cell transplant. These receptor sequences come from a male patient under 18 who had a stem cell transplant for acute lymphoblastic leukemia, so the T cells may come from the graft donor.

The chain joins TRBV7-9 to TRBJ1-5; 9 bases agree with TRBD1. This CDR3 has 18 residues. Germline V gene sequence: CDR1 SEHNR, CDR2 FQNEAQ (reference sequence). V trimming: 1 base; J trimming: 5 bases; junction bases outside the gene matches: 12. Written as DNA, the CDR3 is TGTGCCAGCAGCTTAGGGGGTTCCGGGACAGGGAGGCATCAGCCCCAGCATTTT. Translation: CASSLGGSGTGRHQPQHF.

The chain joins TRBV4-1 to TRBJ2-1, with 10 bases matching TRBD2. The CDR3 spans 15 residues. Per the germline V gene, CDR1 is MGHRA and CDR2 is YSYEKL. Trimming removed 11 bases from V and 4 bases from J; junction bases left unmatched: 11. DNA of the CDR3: TGCGCCGCCAAGGGACTACTAGCGGGATACAATGAGCAGTTCTTC. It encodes CAAKGLLAGYNEQFF.

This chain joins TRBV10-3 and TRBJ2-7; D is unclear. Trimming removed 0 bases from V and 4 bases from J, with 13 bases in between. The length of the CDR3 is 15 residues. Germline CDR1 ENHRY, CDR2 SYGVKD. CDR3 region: CAISESQLPTYEQYF. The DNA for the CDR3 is TGTGCCATCAGTGAGTCCCAGCTGCCGACTTACGAGCAGTACTTC.

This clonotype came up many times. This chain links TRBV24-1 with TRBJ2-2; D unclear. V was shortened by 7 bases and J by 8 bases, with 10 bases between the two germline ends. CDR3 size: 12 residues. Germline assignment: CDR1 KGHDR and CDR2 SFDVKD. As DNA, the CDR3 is TGTGCCACCAGGACCGTGGGGGGGGAGCTGTTTTTT. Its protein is CATRTVGGELFF.

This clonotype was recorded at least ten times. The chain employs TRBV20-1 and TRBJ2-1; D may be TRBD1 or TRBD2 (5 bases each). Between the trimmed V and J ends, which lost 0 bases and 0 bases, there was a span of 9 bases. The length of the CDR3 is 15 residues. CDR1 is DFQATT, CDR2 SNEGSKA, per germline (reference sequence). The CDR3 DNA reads TGCAGTGCTAGAGATCTGAGGGGCTCCTACAATGAGCAGTTCTTC. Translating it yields CSARDLRGSYNEQFF.

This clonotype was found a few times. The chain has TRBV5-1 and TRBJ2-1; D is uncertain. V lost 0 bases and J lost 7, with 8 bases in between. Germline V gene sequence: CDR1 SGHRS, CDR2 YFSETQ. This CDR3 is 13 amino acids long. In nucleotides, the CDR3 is TGCGCCAGCAGCTTGGCCTGGCAGAATGAGCAGTTCTTC. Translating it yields CASSLAWQNEQFF.

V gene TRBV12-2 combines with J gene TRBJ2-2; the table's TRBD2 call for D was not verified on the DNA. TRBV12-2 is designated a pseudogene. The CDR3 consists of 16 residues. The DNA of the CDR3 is TGTGCAAGTCTCCTACCCGGGACTAGCTCCACCGGGGAGCTGTTTTTT. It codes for CASLLPGTSSTGELFF.

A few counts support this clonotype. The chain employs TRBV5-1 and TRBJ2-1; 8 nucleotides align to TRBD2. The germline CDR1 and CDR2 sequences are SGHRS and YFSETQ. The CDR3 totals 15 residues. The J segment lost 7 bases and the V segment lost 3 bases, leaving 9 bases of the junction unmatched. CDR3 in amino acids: CASSWGTSYLNEQFF. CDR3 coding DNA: TGCGCCAGCAGCTGGGGGACTAGTTACCTTAATGAGCAGTTCTTC.

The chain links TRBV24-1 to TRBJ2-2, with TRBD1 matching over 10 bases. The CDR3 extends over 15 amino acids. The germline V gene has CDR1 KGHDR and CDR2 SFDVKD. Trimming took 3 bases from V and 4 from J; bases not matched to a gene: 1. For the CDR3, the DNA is TGTGCCACCAGTGATGACAGGGGGCGCACCGGGGAGCTGTTTTTT. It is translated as CATSDDRGRTGELFF.

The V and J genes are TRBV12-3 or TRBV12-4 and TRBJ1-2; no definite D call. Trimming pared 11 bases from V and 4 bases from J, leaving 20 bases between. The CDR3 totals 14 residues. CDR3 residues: CAGTLVGVGYGYTF. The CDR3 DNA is TGTGCCGGCACCTTGGTCGGGGTAGGCTATGGCTACACCTTC.

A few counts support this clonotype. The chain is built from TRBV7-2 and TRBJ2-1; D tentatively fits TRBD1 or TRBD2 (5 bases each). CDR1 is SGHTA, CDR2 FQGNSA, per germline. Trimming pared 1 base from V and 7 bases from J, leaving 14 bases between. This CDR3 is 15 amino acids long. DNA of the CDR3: TGTGCCAGCAGCTTAGACTCAAGAGGGGAGAATGAGCAGTTCTTC. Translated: CASSLDSRGENEQFF.

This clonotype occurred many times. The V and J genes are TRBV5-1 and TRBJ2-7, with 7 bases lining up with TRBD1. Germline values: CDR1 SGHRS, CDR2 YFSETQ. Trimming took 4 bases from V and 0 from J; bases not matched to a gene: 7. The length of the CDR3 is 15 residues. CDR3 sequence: CASSPRQGSSYEQYF. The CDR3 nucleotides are TGCGCCAGCAGCCCCAGACAGGGAAGCTCCTACGAGCAGTACTTC.

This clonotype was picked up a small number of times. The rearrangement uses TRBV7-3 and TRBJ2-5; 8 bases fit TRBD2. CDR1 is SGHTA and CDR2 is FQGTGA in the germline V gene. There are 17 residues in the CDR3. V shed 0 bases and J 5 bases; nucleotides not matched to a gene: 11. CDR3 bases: TGTGCCAGCAGCTTAACGTCGAGCGGGAGTAGGGATGAGACCCAGTACTTC. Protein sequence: CASSLTSSGSRDETQYF.

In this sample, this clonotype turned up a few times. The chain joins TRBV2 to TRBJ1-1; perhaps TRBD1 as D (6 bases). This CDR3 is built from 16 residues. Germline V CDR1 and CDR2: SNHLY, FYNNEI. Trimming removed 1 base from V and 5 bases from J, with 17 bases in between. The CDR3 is CASSEDGTGRGTEAFF. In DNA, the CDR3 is TGTGCCAGCAGTGAAGATGGCACAGGGCGGGGGACTGAAGCTTTCTTT. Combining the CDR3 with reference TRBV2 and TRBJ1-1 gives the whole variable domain EPEVTQTPSHQVTQMGQEVILRCVPISNHLYFYWYRQILGQKVEFLVSFYNNEISEKSEIFDDQFSVERPDGSNFTLKIRSTKLEDSAMYFCASSEDGTGRGTEAFFGQGTRLTVV.

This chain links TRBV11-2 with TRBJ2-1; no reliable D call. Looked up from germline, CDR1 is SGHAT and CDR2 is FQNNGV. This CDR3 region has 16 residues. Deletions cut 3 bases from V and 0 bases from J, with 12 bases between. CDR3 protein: CASSFGYTSSYNEQFF. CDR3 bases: TGTGCCAGCAGCTTTGGGTACACGAGCTCCTACAATGAGCAGTTCTTC.

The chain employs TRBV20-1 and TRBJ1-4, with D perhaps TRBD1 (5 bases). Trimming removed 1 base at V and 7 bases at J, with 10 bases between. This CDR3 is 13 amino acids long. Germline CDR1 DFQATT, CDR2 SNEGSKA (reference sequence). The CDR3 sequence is CSARARRGEKLFF. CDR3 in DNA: TGCAGTGCTAGAGCACGTAGGGGTGAAAAACTGTTTTTT.

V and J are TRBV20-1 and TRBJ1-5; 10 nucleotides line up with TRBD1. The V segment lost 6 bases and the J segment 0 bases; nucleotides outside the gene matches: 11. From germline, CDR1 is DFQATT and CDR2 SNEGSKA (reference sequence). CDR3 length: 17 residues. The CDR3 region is CSAERRGQGHSNQPQHF. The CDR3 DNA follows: TGCAGTGCGGAGAGGCGGGGACAGGGGCATAGCAATCAGCCCCAGCATTTT.